This is a list of T cell receptor beta chains from one sample in a study of T cells in Graves' hyperthyroidism and ophthalmopathy. TCRdb independently ran MiXCR on the multiplex PCR reads; one entry per CDR3 protein. Among about 560,000 distinct CDR3 sequences listed, over 15% were seen once. The sequenced sample consisted of blood. These receptors all stem from a woman aged 18 to 35 with Graves' hyperthyroidism. Each CDR3 is given with its conserved first and last residue. The order of the fields is V gene, J gene, clone size, D gene, CDR3 protein, CDR3 DNA. The D gene is left open where the match is weak. Size values are once, few and many counts, or a class for expanded clones, and some rows have none.

V gene: TRBV30
J gene: TRBJ2-7
clone size: many
D gene: .
CDR3 protein: CAWSVRGLPYEQYF
CDR3 DNA: TGTGCCTGGAGTGTACGGGGGCTCCCCTACGAGCAGTACTTC

V gene: TRBV20-1
J gene: TRBJ1-2
clone size: .
D gene: .
CDR3 protein: CSASLTGIYGYTF
CDR3 DNA: TGCAGTGCTAGCCTCACGGGTATTTATGGCTACACCTTC

V gene: TRBV7-2
J gene: TRBJ2-1
clone size: many
D gene: .
CDR3 protein: CASKGHPLENNEQFF
CDR3 DNA: TGTGCCAGCAAGGGACACCCTCTCGAGAACAATGAGCAGTTCTTC

V gene: TRBV28
J gene: TRBJ1-5
clone size: few
D gene: .
CDR3 protein: CASSWTVQPQHF
CDR3 DNA: TGTGCCAGCAGTTGGACAGTTCAGCCCCAGCATTTT

V gene: TRBV28
J gene: TRBJ1-4
clone size: many
D gene: .
CDR3 protein: CASRPQGQGEKLFF
CDR3 DNA: TGTGCCAGCAGACCCCAGGGGCAGGGTGAAAAACTGTTTTTT

V gene: TRBV2
J gene: TRBJ1-1
clone size: many
D gene: .
CDR3 protein: CASRTMALGDTEAFF
CDR3 DNA: TGTGCCAGCAGAACTATGGCCTTAGGGGACACTGAAGCTTTCTTT

V gene: TRBV24-1
J gene: TRBJ2-1
clone size: few
D gene: TRBD2
CDR3 protein: CATSDLRTTSGGRNEQFF
CDR3 DNA: TGTGCCACCAGTGATTTAAGAACGACTAGCGGGGGTCGTAATGAGCAGTTCTTC

V gene: TRBV20-1
J gene: TRBJ1-1
clone size: many
D gene: .
CDR3 protein: CSARDPGRGPEAFF
CDR3 DNA: TGCAGTGCTAGAGATCCGGGCAGGGGACCTGAAGCTTTCTTT

V gene: TRBV6-2/TRBV6-3
J gene: TRBJ2-1
clone size: many
D gene: .
CDR3 protein: CASATGNNEQFF
CDR3 DNA: TGTGCCAGTGCCACAGGGAACAATGAGCAGTTCTTC

V gene: TRBV12-3/TRBV12-4
J gene: TRBJ1-1
clone size: many
D gene: .
CDR3 protein: CASSLEGRKAEAFF
CDR3 DNA: TGTGCCAGCAGTTTGGAGGGGAGAAAGGCTGAAGCTTTCTTT

V gene: TRBV10-1
J gene: TRBJ1-1
clone size: many
D gene: TRBD1
CDR3 protein: CASSADRGAEAFF
CDR3 DNA: TGCGCCAGCAGTGCGGACAGGGGGGCTGAAGCTTTCTTT

V gene: TRBV10-1
J gene: TRBJ2-5
clone size: .
D gene: .
CDR3 protein: CASSDGVREETQYF
CDR3 DNA: TGCGCCAGCAGTGATGGGGTACGAGAGGAGACCCAGTACTTC

V gene: TRBV9
J gene: TRBJ1-2
clone size: .
D gene: .
CDR3 protein: CASSVVSGNYGYTF
CDR3 DNA: TGTGCCAGCAGCGTAGTATCTGGGAACTATGGCTACACCTTC

V gene: TRBV20-1
J gene: TRBJ2-2
clone size: many
D gene: TRBD2
CDR3 protein: CSARDGLAVDTGELFF
CDR3 DNA: TGCAGTGCTAGAGACGGACTAGCGGTAGACACCGGGGAGCTGTTTTTT